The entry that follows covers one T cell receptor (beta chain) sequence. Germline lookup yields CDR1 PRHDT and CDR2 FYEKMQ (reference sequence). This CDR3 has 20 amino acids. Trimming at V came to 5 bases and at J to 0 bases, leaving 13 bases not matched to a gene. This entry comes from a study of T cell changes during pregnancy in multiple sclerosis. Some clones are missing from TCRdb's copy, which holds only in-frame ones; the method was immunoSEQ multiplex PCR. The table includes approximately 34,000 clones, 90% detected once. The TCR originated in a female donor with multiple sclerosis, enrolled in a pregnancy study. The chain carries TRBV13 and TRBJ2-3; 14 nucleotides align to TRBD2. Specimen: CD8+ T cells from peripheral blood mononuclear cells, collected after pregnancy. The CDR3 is CASSPPTGLAGAESTDTQYF. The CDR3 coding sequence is TGTGCCAGCAGCCCCCCGACGGGACTAGCGGGGGCCGAGAGCACAGATACGCAGTATTTT.